The text below deals with one T cell receptor beta chain. Which antigen it targets is not known. Base-call qualities are not available, and no considerably larger clone is one nucleotide away. TCRbeta CDR3 regions were amplified from genomic DNA using the immunoSEQ Assay, a bias-controlled multiplex PCR. Per the source publication's procedure: Within the assay, amplification of reference gene primers was used to estimate how many nucleated cells each sample contained. To quantify the absolute abundance of each unique TCRbeta CDR3 rearrangement, sequence reads were collapsed and filtered. Productive Simpson clonality was computed per sample as the square root of Simpson's diversity index over productive rearrangements. TCRdb took over this immuneACCESS table, retaining in-frame rearrangements with V and J assigned. Such tables are incomplete; in checked studies, under half of the missing clones stem from an unresolved V gene, and the remainder is unexplained. That table is the source of V, J and clone size, and D and trimming were worked out from the DNA. This sample has under 200,000 clones in its table, and 87% of those were observed once. About a fifth of the sample goes to the ten largest clones.

These data are taken from a study of blood T cell repertoires in COVID-19 (dated by TCRdb to 2018 to 2020). For the study in its entirety: The collaborator samples originated in the United States, Italy and Spain and spanned the acute and convalescent phases of COVID-19. The material from the prospective study consisted of cDNA or gDNA derived from T cells, B-cell-depleted T cells, or PBMCs. The dataset comprised deeply sampled blood TCRbeta repertoires from subjects exposed to, actively infected with, or recovered from COVID-19. The repertoires were released in a freely available public database meant as a resource for research on the immune response to SARS-CoV-2. Samples were obtained from the ongoing ImmuneRACE study (first 160 participants) and from approximately 1,200 subjects provided by 6 global collaborators. A de-identified subject ID, COVID-19 status, age in years and sex were almost always included in the sample metadata. Where available, HLA class I and class II types were obtained from metadata supplied by the sample provider rather than from assay-based typing.

Including cysteine and phenylalanine, the CDR3 has 13 amino acids. Only the CDR3 DNA is retained, 39 bases long and in frame from the first base. The junction carries 5 bases between V and J, which are trimmed by 4 bases and 0 bases respectively. CDR1 and CDR2, per the germline V gene, are KGHSH and LQKENI. What the study reported, not specific to this receptor: The amount of clinical and demographic metadata varied by source and participant and was provided uncurated.

Each collaborating institution followed its own protocols to collect whole blood in K2EDTA tubes. For TCRbeta analysis, collaborator samples were shipped as frozen whole blood, as isolated PBMCs, or as DNA extracted from either sample type. The receptor was derived from a man in his sixties with active or convalescent COVID-19. The chain is assembled from TRBV18 and TRBJ2-3; no D gene can be assigned with confidence. Sequencing was performed on peripheral blood. The DNA sequence reads TGTGCCAGCTCACTAACTAGCACAGATACGCAGTATTTT. This translates into CASSLTSTDTQYF.